These 5 T cell receptor beta chains were sequenced from one sample in a study of cytomegalovirus exposure and HLA in healthy donors. Researchers ran the PCR with 60 Vbeta and 13 Jbeta primers. Sequencing used immunoSEQ multiplex PCR; TCRdb keeps in-frame clones, though not all of them. The sample records about 120,000 clones, roughly 80% being singletons. The specimen was PBMCs. The receptor set was obtained from a woman in her forties in good health and CMV-seropositive.

This clone was seen just once. The chain is built from TRBV7-3 and TRBJ2-5; no clear D. The germline CDR1 and CDR2 sequences are SGHTA and FQGTGA. Deletions cut 7 bases from V and 4 bases from J, with 4 bases between. This CDR3 contains 10 residues. CDR3 coding DNA: TGTGCCAGCATCGGAGAGACCCAGTACTTC. Its translation: CASIGETQYF.

The rearrangement uses TRBV7-3 and TRBJ2-3, with a tentative D call TRBD2 (5 bases). Germline values: CDR1 SGHTA, CDR2 FQGTGA. The V and J ends lost 5 bases and 5 bases respectively, with 11 bases between them. This CDR3 contains 13 residues. The CDR3 nucleotides are TGTGCCAGCAGCCCCCAGAGCGGAGATACGCAGTATTTT. Translation gives CASSPQSGDTQYF. The whole variable domain, remainder taken from reference TRBV7-3 and TRBJ2-3, is GAGVSQTPSNKVTEKGKYVELRCDPISGHTALYWYRQSLGQGPEFLIYFQGTGAADDSGLPNDRFFAVRPEGSVSTLKIQRTERGDSAVYLCASSPQSGDTQYFGPGTRLTVL.

The chain is built from TRBV19 and TRBJ2-7, with D possibly matching TRBD1 (5 bases). The CDR3 has 14 amino acids. The germline V gene has CDR1 LNHDA and CDR2 SQIVND (reference sequence). The ends were cut back, 4 bases at V and 3 bases at J, with 13 bases in the middle. The CDR3 DNA reads TGTGCCAGTAGTAGAGGTCCAGGGAACTACGAGCAGTACTTC. It is translated as CASSRGPGNYEQYF.

This clone was seen a single time. The rearrangement joins TRBV9 to TRBJ2-2, with 8 bases that match TRBD2. V lost 3 bases to trimming and J lost 1 base; unmatched junction nucleotides: 2. Germline values: CDR1 SGDLS, CDR2 YYNGEE. The CDR3 is 15 residues long. The CDR3 DNA reads TGTGCCAGCAGCGCCCGGGGGGGGAACACCGGGGAGCTGTTTTTT. Residues: CASSARGGNTGELFF.

The V gene is TRBV5-5, the J gene TRBJ1-3; no clear D. Germline V gene lookup returns CDR1 SGHKS and CDR2 YYEKEE (reference sequence). CDR3 size: 15 residues. Trimming left V 4 bases short and J 2 bases short, with 13 bases between. The CDR3 DNA reads as TGTGCCAGCAGCCACCGGCCCGGAGCTGGAAACACCATATATTTT. It is translated as CASSHRPGAGNTIYF.